This T cell receptor (beta chain) was found in a study of blood T cell repertoires in COVID-19. Study-level background: From the United States, Italy and Spain came samples of acute and convalescent COVID-19. PBMCs, B-cell-depleted T cells, or T cells provided the cDNA or gDNA that made up the material.

Trimming at V came to 0 bases and at J to 7 bases, leaving 13 bases not matched to a gene. The CDR3 covers 17 residues. Germline CDR1 and CDR2: LGHDT and YNNKEL (reference sequence). In the original workflow: The authors estimated nucleated cell counts from reference gene primer amplification. This table comes from immunoSEQ multiplex PCR, and its TCRdb copy is limited to in-frame clones, with some not included. V and J calls and clone size come straight from that table; D and trimming were deduced from the DNA. The sample has 80,000 to 100,000 clones; 86% are singletons. The chain couples TRBV3-1 (or the pseudogene TRBV3-2) to TRBJ2-3, with TRBD2 matching over 7 bases. The source is a woman of 80 years or more in a cohort sampled during active or convalescent COVID-19. Material: peripheral blood. CDR3 residues: CASSQDASGQKINTQYF. The DNA for the CDR3 is TGTGCCAGCAGCCAAGACGCTAGCGGCCAAAAGATAAATACGCAGTATTTT.